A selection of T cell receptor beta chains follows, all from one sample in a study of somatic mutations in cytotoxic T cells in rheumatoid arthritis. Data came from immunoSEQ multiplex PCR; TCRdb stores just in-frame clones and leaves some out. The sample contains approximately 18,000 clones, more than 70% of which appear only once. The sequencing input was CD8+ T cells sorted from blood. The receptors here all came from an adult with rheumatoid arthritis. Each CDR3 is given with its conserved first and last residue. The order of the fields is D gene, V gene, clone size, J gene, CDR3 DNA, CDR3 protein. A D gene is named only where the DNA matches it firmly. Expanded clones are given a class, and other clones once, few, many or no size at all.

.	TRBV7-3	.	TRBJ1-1	TGTGCCAGCAGCCCAGGACCTGGAGACACTGAAGCTTTCTTT	CASSPGPGDTEAFF
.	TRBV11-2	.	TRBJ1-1	TGTGCCAGCAGCTTAGAGTGGAAAATGAACACTGAAGCTTTCTTT	CASSLEWKMNTEAFF
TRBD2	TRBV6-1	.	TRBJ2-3	TGTGCCAGCTCTAGCGGGGAATCAGATACGCAGTATTTT	CASSSGESDTQYF
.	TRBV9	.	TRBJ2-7	TGTGCCAGCAGCGTAAGGGACCGCCCCTACGAGCAGTACTTC	CASSVRDRPYEQYF
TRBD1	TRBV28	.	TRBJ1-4	TGTGCCAGCAGTTTGAGGACAGGGGTTAACGAAAAACTGTTTTTT	CASSLRTGVNEKLFF
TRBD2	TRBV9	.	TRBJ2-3	TGTGCCAGCAGCCGACGGGGGGGTGGTGTCACAGATACGCAGTATTTT	CASSRRGGGVTDTQYF
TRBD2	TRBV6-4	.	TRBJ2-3	TGTGCCAGCAGTGCGTCTAGCGGGGGTAGCACAGATACGCAGTATTTT	CASSASSGGSTDTQYF
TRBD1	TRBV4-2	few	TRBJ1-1	TGTGCCAGCAGCCCACACAGGGGGCAGGTAGCTTTCTTT	CASSPHRGQVAFF
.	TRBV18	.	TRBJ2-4	TGTGCCAGCTCACCCCCAGCGGATCTCCGGGTTCAGTACTTC	CASSPPADLRVQYF
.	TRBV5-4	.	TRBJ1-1	TGTGCCAGCAGCGTGGGGACTGAAGCTTTCTTT	CASSVGTEAFF
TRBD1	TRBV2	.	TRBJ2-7	TGTGCCCTCCGGGACAGTCTTAACTCCTACGAGCAGTACTTC	CALRDSLNSYEQYF
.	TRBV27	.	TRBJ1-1	TGTGCCAGCAGTTTATCGTCAGGGTCGGGTACTGAAGCTTTCTTT	CASSLSSGSGTEAFF
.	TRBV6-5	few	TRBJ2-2	TGTGCCAGCAGTCCCGGGACGGAGGGATGGGAGCTGTTTTTT	CASSPGTEGWELFF
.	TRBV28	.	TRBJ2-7	TGTGCCAGCAGCTTTGTACGGGAAGGGGGCGAGCAGTACTTC	CASSFVREGGEQYF
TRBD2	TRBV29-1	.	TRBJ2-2	TGCAGCGTCGGGACTAGCGGGGGGTCAGACACCGGGGAGCTGTTTTTT	CSVGTSGGSDTGELFF
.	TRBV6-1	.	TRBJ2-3	TGTGCCAGCGGGACCGGAACGGACACAGATACGCAGTATTTT	CASGTGTDTDTQYF
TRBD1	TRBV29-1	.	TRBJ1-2	TGCAGCGTTTTTGGACAGGGGGACCTTGGCTATGGCTACACCTTC	CSVFGQGDLGYGYTF
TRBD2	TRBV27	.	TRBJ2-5	TGTGCCAGCAGTTTACGGCCCAACGGGAGGGAGACCCAGTACTTC	CASSLRPNGRETQYF
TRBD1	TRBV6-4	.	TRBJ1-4	TGTGCCAGCATACCACCGGGACAGGGGATTTCAACTAATGAAAAACTGTTTTTT	CASIPPGQGISTNEKLFF
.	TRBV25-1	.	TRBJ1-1	TGTGCCAGCAGGGGGCAGCTCAGAGCTTTCTTT	CASRGQLRAFF
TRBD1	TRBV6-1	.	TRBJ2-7	TGTGCCAGCAGTGAGGGACAGTACTACTACGAGCAGTACTTC	CASSEGQYYYEQYF
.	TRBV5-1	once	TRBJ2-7	TGCGCCACCAGGGGGGGAGAATACTACGAGCAGTACTTC	CATRGGEYYEQYF
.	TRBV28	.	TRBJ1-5	TGTGCCAGCAGTTTAAGGGGCCCTGGATTGACGGGTCAGCCCCAGCATTTT	CASSLRGPGLTGQPQHF
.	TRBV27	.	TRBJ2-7	TGTGCCAGCAGTCCCACTAACTCCTACGAGCAGTACTTC	CASSPTNSYEQYF